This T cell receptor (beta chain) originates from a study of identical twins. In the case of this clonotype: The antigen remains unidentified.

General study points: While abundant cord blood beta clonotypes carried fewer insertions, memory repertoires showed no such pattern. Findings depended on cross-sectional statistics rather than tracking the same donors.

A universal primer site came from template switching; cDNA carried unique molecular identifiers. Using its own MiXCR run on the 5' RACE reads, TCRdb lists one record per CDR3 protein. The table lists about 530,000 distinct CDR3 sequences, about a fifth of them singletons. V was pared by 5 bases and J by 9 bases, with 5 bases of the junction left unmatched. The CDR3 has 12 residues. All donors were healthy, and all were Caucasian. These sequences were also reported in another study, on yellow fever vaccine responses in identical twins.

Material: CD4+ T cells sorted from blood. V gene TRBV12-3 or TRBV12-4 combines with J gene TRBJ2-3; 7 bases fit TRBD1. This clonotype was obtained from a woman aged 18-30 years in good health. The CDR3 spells CASSTLQGTQYF. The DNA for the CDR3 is TGTGCCAGCAGTACGTTACAGGGGACGCAGTATTTT.